Listed below are T cell receptor beta chains from one sample, sequenced in a study of blood T cell repertoires in COVID-19. The data were produced by immunoSEQ multiplex PCR, yet TCRdb's version contains in-frame clones alone and is incomplete. Of hundreds of thousands of clones in the sample, roughly 90% were seen once. Sequences were obtained from PBMCs or T cells enriched from blood (not recorded which). The origin of the receptors is a man in his sixties who had recovered from COVID-19. Each CDR3 is given with its conserved first and last residue. A D gene is named only where the DNA matches it firmly. Size is omitted from some rows. Given values are once, few, many or a class for expanded clones.

J,V,size,D,CDR3,DNA
TRBJ1-1,TRBV11-2,NA,TRBD1,CASSLAGQMNTEAFF,TGTGCCAGCAGCTTAGCGGGACAGATGAACACTGAAGCTTTCTTT
TRBJ1-5,TRBV6-5,NA,NA,CASSRKRYSNQPQHF,TGTGCCAGCAGTCGTAAGCGATATAGCAATCAGCCCCAGCATTTT
TRBJ2-7,TRBV11-2,NA,NA,CASSPGPTESTYEQYF,TGTGCCAGCAGCCCGGGTCCGACAGAGTCCACCTACGAGCAGTACTTC
TRBJ2-7,TRBV5-6,NA,NA,CASSFPGTASYEQYF,TGTGCCAGCAGCTTTCCCGGGACTGCCTCCTACGAGCAGTACTTC
TRBJ1-1,TRBV7-8,NA,NA,CASREGVTNTEAFF,TGTGCCAGCAGGGAAGGAGTTACAAACACTGAAGCTTTCTTT
TRBJ1-2,TRBV27,NA,NA,CASKASGGYGYTF,TGTGCCAGCAAAGCGTCGGGAGGGTATGGCTACACCTTC
TRBJ2-7,TRBV27,NA,TRBD1,CASSLLRTGGSGQYF,TGTGCCAGCAGTTTACTCCGGACAGGGGGCTCGGGGCAGTACTTC
TRBJ1-2,TRBV4-2,NA,NA,CASSQEGHRYTF,TGTGCCAGCAGCCAAGAGGGCCACCGCTACACCTTC
TRBJ1-2,TRBV5-1,few,NA,CASSPLGGWYGYTF,TGCGCCAGCAGCCCCTTGGGGGGATGGTATGGCTACACCTTC
TRBJ2-3,TRBV6-2/TRBV6-3,few,TRBD2,CASSPTSERDTQYF,TGTGCCAGCAGCCCGACTAGCGAGAGAGATACGCAGTATTTT
TRBJ2-1,TRBV11-2,NA,NA,CASSKTTSSYNEQFF,TGTGCCAGCAGCAAAACTACGAGCTCCTACAATGAGCAGTTCTTC
TRBJ1-1,TRBV29-1,NA,NA,CSVEGRQDTEAFF,TGCAGCGTTGAAGGTCGGCAGGACACTGAAGCTTTCTTT
TRBJ1-6,TRBV5-4,NA,TRBD1,CASSLVRGGSSPLHF,TGTGCCAGCAGCTTGGTGAGAGGGGGCAGCTCACCCCTCCACTTT
TRBJ1-1,TRBV29-1,NA,NA,CSVDPGVTEAFF,TGCAGCGTTGACCCGGGGGTCACTGAAGCTTTCTTT
TRBJ2-5,TRBV4-1,NA,NA,CASSQRLTGQETQYF,TGCGCCAGCAGCCAAAGGCTAACAGGTCAAGAGACCCAGTACTTC
TRBJ2-7,TRBV19,NA,TRBD1,CACSRDRGAYEQYF,TGTGCCTGTAGCCGGGACAGGGGGGCCTACGAGCAGTACTTC
TRBJ2-1,TRBV7-9,NA,TRBD1,CASNRKQGSVLVGSYNEQFF,TGTGCCAGCAACAGAAAACAGGGGTCGGTTCTAGTAGGATCCTACAATGAGCAGTTCTTC
TRBJ2-1,TRBV2,NA,NA,CASSHRAAPGSYNEQFF,TGTGCCAGCAGTCACAGAGCGGCCCCGGGCTCCTACAATGAGCAGTTCTTC
TRBJ1-3,TRBV6-6,once,NA,CASSYVGGSGNTIYF,TGTGCCAGCAGTTACGTGGGGGGCTCTGGAAACACCATATATTTT
TRBJ2-7,TRBV19,NA,TRBD1,CASSIGQGPLFEQYF,TGTGCCAGTAGTATCGGACAGGGCCCCCTATTCGAGCAGTACTTC
TRBJ1-1,TRBV6-2/TRBV6-3,NA,TRBD1,CASSPRGTGGTEAFF,TGTGCCAGCAGTCCCAGAGGAACAGGGGGCACTGAAGCTTTCTTT
TRBJ1-1,TRBV27,NA,NA,CASSLWPNTEAFF,TGTGCCAGCAGTTTATGGCCAAACACTGAAGCTTTCTTT
TRBJ1-3,TRBV4-3,NA,NA,CASSQDPPGGNTIYF,TGCGCCAGCAGCCAAGATCCGCCAGGGGGAAACACCATATATTTT
TRBJ2-2,TRBV5-1,NA,TRBD2,CASRHHPTSGATGELFF,TGCGCCAGCAGACATCACCCCACTAGCGGAGCCACCGGGGAGCTGTTTTTT